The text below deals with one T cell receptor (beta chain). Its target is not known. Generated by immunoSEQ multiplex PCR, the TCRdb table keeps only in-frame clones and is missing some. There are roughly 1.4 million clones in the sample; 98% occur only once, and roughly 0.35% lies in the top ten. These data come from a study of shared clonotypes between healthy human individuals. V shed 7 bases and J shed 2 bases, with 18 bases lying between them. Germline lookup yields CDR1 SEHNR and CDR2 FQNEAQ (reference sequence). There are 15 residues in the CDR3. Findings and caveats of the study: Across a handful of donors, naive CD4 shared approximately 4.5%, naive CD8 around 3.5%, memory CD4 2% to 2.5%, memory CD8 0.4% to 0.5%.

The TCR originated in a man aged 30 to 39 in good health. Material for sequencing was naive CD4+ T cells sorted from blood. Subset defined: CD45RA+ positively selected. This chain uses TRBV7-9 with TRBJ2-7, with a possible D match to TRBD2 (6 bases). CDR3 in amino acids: CASTPPGGRAYEQYF. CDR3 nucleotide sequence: TGTGCCAGCACCCCCCCCGGGGGACGGGCCTACGAGCAGTACTTC.